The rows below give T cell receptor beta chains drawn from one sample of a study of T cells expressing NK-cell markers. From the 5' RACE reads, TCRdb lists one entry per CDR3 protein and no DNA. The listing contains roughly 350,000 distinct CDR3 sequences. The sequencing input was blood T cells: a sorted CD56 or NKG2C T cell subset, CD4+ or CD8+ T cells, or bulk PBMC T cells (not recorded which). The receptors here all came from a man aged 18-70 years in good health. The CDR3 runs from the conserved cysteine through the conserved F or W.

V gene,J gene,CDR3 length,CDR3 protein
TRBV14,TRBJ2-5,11,CASSRSGGLYF
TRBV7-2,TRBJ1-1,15,CASRTRQGADTEAFF
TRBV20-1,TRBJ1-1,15,CSARGIQLMNTEAFF
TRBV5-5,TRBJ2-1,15,CASSFFLVYGDEQFF
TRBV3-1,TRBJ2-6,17,CASSRRGGLSGANVLTF
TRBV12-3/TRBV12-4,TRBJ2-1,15,CASSPFGWGANEQFF
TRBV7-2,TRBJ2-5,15,CASTKGLGRQETQYF
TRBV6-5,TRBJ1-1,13,CASSYRRAAEAFF
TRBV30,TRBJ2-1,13,CAWNDRGKNEQFF
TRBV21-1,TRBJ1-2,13,CASSFIDRDCYTF
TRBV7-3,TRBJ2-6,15,CASSSRGDGANVLTF
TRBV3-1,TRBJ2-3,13,CASSERGTDTQYF
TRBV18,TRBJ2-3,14,CASSPGTPTDTQYF
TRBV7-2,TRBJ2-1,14,CASSTSGGRTEQFF
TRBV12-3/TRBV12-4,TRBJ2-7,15,CASSLGSGGFYEQYF
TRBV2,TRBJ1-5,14,CASSRQGINQPQHF
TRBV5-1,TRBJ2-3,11,CASTGSYTQYF
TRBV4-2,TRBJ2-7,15,CASSQGGSSSYEQYF
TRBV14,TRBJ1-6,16,CASSQERTTIHSPLHF
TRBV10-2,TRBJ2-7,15,CASSEPVGRGYEQYF
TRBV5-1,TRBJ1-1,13,CASSLGHLPEAFF
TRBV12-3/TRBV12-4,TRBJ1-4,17,CASSPRFRGGLAPKLFF
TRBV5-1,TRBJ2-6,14,CASSLQRGANVLTF
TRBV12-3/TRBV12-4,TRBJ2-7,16,CASSLAGTVTTAEQYF
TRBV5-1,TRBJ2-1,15,CASSSEPRGDNEQFF
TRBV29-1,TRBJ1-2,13,CSASNRGQNGYTF
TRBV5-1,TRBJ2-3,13,CASSSGRADTQYF